This T cell receptor beta chain was identified during a study of CD8+ T cells in alopecia areata. Study in general: Treated patients were dosed with oral tofacitinib, taking 5 to 10 mg twice daily.

The study, taken as a whole, reports: Lesional scalp, especially alopecia totalis/universalis, showed higher clonality than normal scalp.

From alopecia areata patients, lesional scalp punch biopsies and peripheral blood were collected. PBMCs provided sorted CD4+ and CD8+ T cells. V dropped 0 bases and J dropped 4 bases, with 3 bases sitting between them. Germline CDR1 KGHSH, CDR2 LQKENI. The CDR3 spans 12 residues. Details on this clone: Its antigen is not identified.

RNA extraction and reverse transcription yielded cDNA as sequencing template. Measured with immunoSEQ multiplex PCR; TCRdb has only the in-frame clones, and not every one. The table lists 150,000 to 200,000 clones, about 60% of them singletons, with 14% to 15% in the top ten. This rearrangement joins TRBV18 to TRBJ2-5; D uncertain. The sample was CD4+ T cells sorted from blood, taken at week 0. This TCR was recovered from a human donor with alopecia areata. The CDR3 coding sequence is TGTGCCAGCTCACCACCGTCAGAGACCCAGTACTTC. It is translated as CASSPPSETQYF.